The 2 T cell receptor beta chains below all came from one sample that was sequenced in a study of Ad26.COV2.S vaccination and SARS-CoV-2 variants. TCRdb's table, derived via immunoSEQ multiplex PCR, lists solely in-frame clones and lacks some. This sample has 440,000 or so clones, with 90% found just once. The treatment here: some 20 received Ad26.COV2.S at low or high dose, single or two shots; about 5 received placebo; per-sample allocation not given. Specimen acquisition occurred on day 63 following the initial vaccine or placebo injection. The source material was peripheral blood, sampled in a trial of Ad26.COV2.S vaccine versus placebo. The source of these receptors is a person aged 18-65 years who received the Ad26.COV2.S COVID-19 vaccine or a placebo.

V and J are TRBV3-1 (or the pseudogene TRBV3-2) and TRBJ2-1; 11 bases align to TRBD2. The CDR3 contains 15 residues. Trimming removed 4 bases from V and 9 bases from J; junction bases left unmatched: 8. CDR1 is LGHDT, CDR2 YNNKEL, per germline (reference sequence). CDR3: CASSPPGLAAGEQFF. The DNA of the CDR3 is TGTGCCAGCAGCCCTCCGGGACTAGCGGCGGGTGAGCAGTTCTTC.

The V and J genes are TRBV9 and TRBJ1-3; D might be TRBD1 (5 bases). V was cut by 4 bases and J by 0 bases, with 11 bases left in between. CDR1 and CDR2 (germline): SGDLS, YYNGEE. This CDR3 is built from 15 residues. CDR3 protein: CASSLTEHSGNTIYF. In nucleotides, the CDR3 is TGTGCCAGCAGCCTGACAGAGCACTCTGGAAACACCATATATTTT.